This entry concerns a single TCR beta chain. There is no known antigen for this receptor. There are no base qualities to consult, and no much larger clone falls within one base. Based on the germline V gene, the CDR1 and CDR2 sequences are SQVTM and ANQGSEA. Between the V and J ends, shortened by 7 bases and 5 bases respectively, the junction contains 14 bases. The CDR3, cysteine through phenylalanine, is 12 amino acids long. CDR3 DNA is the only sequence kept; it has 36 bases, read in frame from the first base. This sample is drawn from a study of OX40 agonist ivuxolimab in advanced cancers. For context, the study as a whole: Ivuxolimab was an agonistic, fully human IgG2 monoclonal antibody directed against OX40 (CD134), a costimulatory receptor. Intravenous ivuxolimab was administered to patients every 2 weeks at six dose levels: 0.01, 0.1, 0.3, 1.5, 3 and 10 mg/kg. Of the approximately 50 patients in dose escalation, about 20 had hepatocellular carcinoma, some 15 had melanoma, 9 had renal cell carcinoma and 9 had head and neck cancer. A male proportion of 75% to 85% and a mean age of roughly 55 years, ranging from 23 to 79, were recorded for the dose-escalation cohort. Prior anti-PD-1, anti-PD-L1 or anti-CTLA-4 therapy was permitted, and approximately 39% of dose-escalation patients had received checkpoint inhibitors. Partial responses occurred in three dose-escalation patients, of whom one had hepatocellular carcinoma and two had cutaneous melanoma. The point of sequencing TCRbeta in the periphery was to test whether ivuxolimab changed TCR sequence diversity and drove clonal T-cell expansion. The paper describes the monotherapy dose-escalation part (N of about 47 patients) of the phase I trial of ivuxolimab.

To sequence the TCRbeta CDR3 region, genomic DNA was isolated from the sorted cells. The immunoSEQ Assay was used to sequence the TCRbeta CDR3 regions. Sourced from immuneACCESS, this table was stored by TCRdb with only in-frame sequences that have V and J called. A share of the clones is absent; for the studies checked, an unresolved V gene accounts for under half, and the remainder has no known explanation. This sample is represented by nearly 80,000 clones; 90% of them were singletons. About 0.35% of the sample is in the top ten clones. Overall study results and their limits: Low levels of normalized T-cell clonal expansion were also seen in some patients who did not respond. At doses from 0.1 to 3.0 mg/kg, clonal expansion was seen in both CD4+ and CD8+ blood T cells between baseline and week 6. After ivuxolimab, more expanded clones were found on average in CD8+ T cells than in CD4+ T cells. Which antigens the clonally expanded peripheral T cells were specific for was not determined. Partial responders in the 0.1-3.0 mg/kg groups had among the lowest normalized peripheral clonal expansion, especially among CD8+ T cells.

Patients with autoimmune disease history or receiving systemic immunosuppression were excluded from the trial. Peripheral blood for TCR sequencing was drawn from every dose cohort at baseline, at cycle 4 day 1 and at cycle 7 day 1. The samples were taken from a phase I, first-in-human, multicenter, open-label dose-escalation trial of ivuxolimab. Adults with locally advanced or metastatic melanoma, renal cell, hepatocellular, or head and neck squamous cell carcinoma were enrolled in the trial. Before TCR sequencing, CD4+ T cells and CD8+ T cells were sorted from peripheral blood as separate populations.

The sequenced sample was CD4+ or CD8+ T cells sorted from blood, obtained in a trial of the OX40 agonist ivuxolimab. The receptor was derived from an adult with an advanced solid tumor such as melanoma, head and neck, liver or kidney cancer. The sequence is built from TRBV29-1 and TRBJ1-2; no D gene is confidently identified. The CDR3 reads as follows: CSAGSGGYGYTF. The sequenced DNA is TGCAGCGCCGGGTCGGGTGGGTATGGCTACACCTTC.